Below, 30 T cell receptor beta chains from the same sample are listed, as sequenced in a study of blood T cell repertoires in COVID-19. Method: immunoSEQ multiplex PCR; TCRdb's copy keeps in-frame clones and lacks some. The table includes approximately 100,000 clones, 84% detected once. The material sequenced was peripheral blood. The origin of the receptors is a man aged 55 to 70 with acute or convalescent COVID-19.

This clone was counted once. This chain joins TRBV7-9 and TRBJ2-3; TRBD2 agrees at 14 bases. The CDR3 has 19 residues. The V segment lost 2 bases and the J segment 0 bases; nucleotides outside the gene matches: 7. Germline V CDR1 and CDR2: SEHNR, FQNEAQ (reference sequence). CDR3 in DNA: TGTGCCAGCAGCTTACCAACCGGGACTAGCGGGGGAAGCACAGATACGCAGTATTTT. As protein: CASSLPTGTSGGSTDTQYF.

V and J are TRBV3-1 (or the pseudogene TRBV3-2) and TRBJ2-5, with D possibly being TRBD2 (7 bases). The CDR3 is made up of 13 amino acids. CDR1 LGHDT and CDR2 YNNKEL come from the germline V gene (reference sequence). V was pared by 7 bases and J by 8 bases, with 17 bases between. CDR3: CASTLEGGATQYF. Here the CDR3 DNA reads TGTGCCAGCACCCTAGAGGGGGGGGCTACCCAGTACTTC.

The rearrangement joins TRBV30 to TRBJ2-5; TRBD2 agrees at 9 bases. CDR3 length: 13 amino acids. The germline V gene has CDR1 GTSNPN and CDR2 SVGIG (reference sequence). The CDR3 nucleotides read TGTGCGTGTAGCGGGGGCCCCCGGGAGACCCAGTACTTC. This codes for CACSGGPRETQYF.

The chain is built from TRBV2 and TRBJ1-5, with 9 bases aligning to TRBD1. This CDR3 comprises 13 residues. Germline V gene lookup returns CDR1 SNHLY and CDR2 FYNNEI. V lost 9 bases, J lost 7 bases, and 7 bases stayed unmatched. The CDR3 DNA reads as TGTGCCAGTTGTGGGACAGGGAGCCAGCCCCAGCATTTT. This sequence encodes CASCGTGSQPQHF.

V is TRBV19 and J is TRBJ1-6; 11 bases agree with TRBD1. Germline loops: CDR1 LNHDA, CDR2 SQIVND (reference sequence). CDR3 length equals 17 residues. J gave up 9 bases and V 5 bases, and 12 bases lay outside the gene matches. CDR3 amino acids: CASSPGTGGGSFSPLHF. Written as DNA, the CDR3 is TGTGCCAGTAGTCCAGGGACAGGGGGAGGAAGTTTTTCACCCCTCCACTTT.

This chain links TRBV28 with TRBJ2-1; no definite D call. Germline V gene lookup returns CDR1 MDHEN and CDR2 SYDVKM. The CDR3 has 11 residues. V was cut by 2 bases and J by 9 bases, with 5 bases left in between. The CDR3 sequence is CASSLAGEQFF. In nucleotides, the CDR3 is TGTGCCAGCAGTTTAGCAGGTGAGCAGTTCTTC.

The chain carries TRBV5-1 and TRBJ1-2, with TRBD1 as a possible D gene (5 bases). The CDR3 is made up of 14 amino acids. Germline CDR1 SGHRS, CDR2 YFSETQ. V lost 7 bases, J lost 4 bases, and 17 bases lay in between. For the CDR3, the DNA is TGCGCCAGCTCCCCTGGGGGGGGATCCTATGGCTACACCTTC. Protein: CASSPGGGSYGYTF. Supplemented by reference TRBV5-1 and TRBJ1-2, the full variable domain reads KAGVTQTPRYLIKTRGQQVTLSCSPISGHRSVSWYQQTPGQGLQFLFEYFSETQRNKGNFPGRFSGRQFSNSRSEMNVSTLELGDSALYLCASSPGGGSYGYTFGSGTRLTVV.

The chain combines TRBV6-5 with TRBJ1-5; 7 nucleotides agree with TRBD1. The germline V gene has CDR1 MNHEY and CDR2 SVGAGI. The CDR3 totals 13 residues. V shed 8 bases, J shed 5 bases, and the junction held 6 bases outside the gene matches. CDR3 protein: CASRDSGYQPQHF. The CDR3 DNA follows: TGTGCCAGCCGGGACAGTGGTTATCAGCCCCAGCATTTT.

In this sample, this clone turned up a few times. This specimen includes other DNA sequences encoding the same CDR3. The chain couples TRBV5-1 to TRBJ2-7, with 7 positions matching TRBD1. V dropped 3 bases and J dropped 3; count of bases not matched to a gene: 12. Per germline, CDR1 SGHRS and CDR2 YFSETQ. This CDR3 region has 16 residues. CDR3 in amino acids: CASSSLGTAPLYEQYF. The CDR3 coding sequence is TGCGCCAGCAGCTCGCTTGGGACAGCTCCTCTCTACGAGCAGTACTTC.

This chain connects TRBV30 to TRBJ1-2; D gene uncertain. Germline-derived CDR1 and CDR2 are GTSNPN and SVGIG (reference sequence). This CDR3 comprises 15 residues. V lost 2 bases, J lost 8 bases, and 21 bases lay in between. CDR3 nucleotides: TGTGCCTGGAGTCTTAAGACGGCCGGCTCTAGCGGCTACACCTTC. This translates into CAWSLKTAGSSGYTF.

This clone was seen a few times. The V call is TRBV6-5, the J call TRBJ1-1; possibly TRBD1 for D (5 bases). Germline CDR1 is MNHEY and CDR2 is SVGAGI. This CDR3 contains 14 residues. V was shortened by 11 bases and J by 5 bases, with 21 bases between the two germline ends. For the CDR3, the DNA is TGTGCCTCTGACGACGGGGGTGCAATAACTGAAGCTTTCTTT. Its protein is CASDDGGAITEAFF.

The chain links TRBV6-2 or TRBV6-3 to TRBJ2-7; 7 bases match TRBD1. The CDR3 spans 13 residues. V lost 4 bases, J lost 1 base, and 1 base stayed unmatched. Germline lookup yields CDR1 MNHEY and CDR2 SVGEGT. As DNA, the CDR3 is TGTGCCAGCAGTTGGGACAGATCCTACGAGCAGTACTTC. Translating gives CASSWDRSYEQYF.

V is TRBV27 and J is TRBJ2-3, with D perhaps TRBD2 (6 bases). CDR3 size: 14 residues. The germline CDR1 and CDR2 sequences are MNHEY and SMNVEV (reference sequence). The V end was cut by 7 bases, the J end by 3 bases, with 14 bases between. The CDR3 DNA reads TGTGCCAGCACACTCAGACTAGGGACAGATACGCAGTATTTT. Translation gives CASTLRLGTDTQYF.

V gene TRBV27 combines with J gene TRBJ2-7; perhaps TRBD1 as D (5 bases). V was shortened by 2 bases and J by 0 bases, with 11 bases between the two germline ends. The CDR3 sequence is 15 residues long. CDR1 and CDR2 (germline): MNHEY, SMNVEV (reference sequence). CDR3 sequence: CASSLGASFSYEQYF. CDR3 nucleotide sequence: TGTGCCAGCAGTTTAGGGGCCAGCTTCTCCTACGAGCAGTACTTC.

The chain carries TRBV7-9 and TRBJ1-5, with TRBD1 matching over 7 bases. With 5 bases clipped from V and 2 bases from J, the junction kept 6 bases outside the gene matches. The CDR3 consists of 15 residues. Germline CDR1 and CDR2: SEHNR and FQNEAQ (reference sequence). The CDR3 loop reads CASSTGQLGNQPQHF. The CDR3 nucleotides read TGTGCCAGCAGCACGGGACAGTTAGGCAATCAGCCCCAGCATTTT. Complete variable domain (other parts from reference TRBV7-9 and TRBJ1-5): DTGVSQNPRHKITKRGQNVTFRCDPISEHNRLYWYRQTLGQGPEFLTYFQNEAQLEKSRLLSDRFSAERPKGSFSTLEIQRTEQGDSAMYLCASSTGQLGNQPQHFGDGTRLSIL.

The CDR3, as DNA: TGTGCCAGCAGCTCGGGACTAGTCTCTTACAATGAGCAGTTCTTC. This codes for CASSSGLVSYNEQFF. This sequence joins TRBV7-2 and TRBJ2-1; 8 bases are a match to TRBD2. With 4 bases clipped from V and 4 bases from J, the junction kept 6 bases outside the gene matches. The germline CDR1 and CDR2 sequences are SGHTA and FQGNSA. The CDR3 loop spans 15 amino acids.

The chain joins TRBV4-1 to TRBJ1-3; no reliable D call. From germline, CDR1 is MGHRA and CDR2 YSYEKL. With 2 bases removed from V and 0 bases from J, the gap between germline ends came to 8 bases. The CDR3 is 15 residues long. CDR3 protein: CASSQTPGSGNTIYF. CDR3 bases: TGCGCCAGCAGCCAAACGCCAGGCTCTGGAAACACCATATATTTT.

V usage is TRBV2 and J usage is TRBJ1-4; 7 bases are a match to TRBD1. The CDR3 has 18 residues. Trimming took 0 bases from V and 7 from J; bases not matched to a gene: 14. CDR1 and CDR2 (germline): SNHLY, FYNNEI. The CDR3, as DNA: TGTGCCAGCAGTGAAGCAATAGGGCAGGGGGGAGTTGGTGAAAAACTGTTTTTT. This codes for CASSEAIGQGGVGEKLFF.

The rearrangement joins TRBV9 to TRBJ2-5; no clear D gene. CDR3 length: 14 residues. Germline CDR1 is SGDLS and CDR2 is YYNGEE. Trimming pared 0 bases from V and 1 base from J, leaving 7 bases between. The CDR3 reads CASSVGPGQETQYF. Written as DNA, the CDR3 is TGTGCCAGCAGCGTAGGCCCCGGCCAAGAGACCCAGTACTTC.

V usage is TRBV6-5 and J usage is TRBJ1-2, with a tentative D call TRBD1 (6 bases). CDR1 and CDR2 (germline): MNHEY, SVGAGI. V lost 7 bases, J lost 0 bases, and 12 bases lay in between. CDR3 length equals 14 residues. CDR3 protein: CASTGTSSNYGYTF. The CDR3 DNA sequence: TGTGCCAGCACCGGGACATCCTCTAACTATGGCTACACCTTC.

About this clone: In the same sample, other DNA sequences code for this CDR3. This rearrangement joins TRBV7-9 to TRBJ1-1, with D possibly being TRBD1 (6 bases). The germline V gene encodes CDR1 SEHNR and CDR2 FQNEAQ (reference sequence). V was trimmed by 3 bases and J by 1 base, leaving 6 bases between them. The CDR3 is 13 residues long. The CDR3: CASSLTGNTEAFF. The CDR3 DNA is TGTGCCAGCAGCTTGACAGGGAACACTGAAGCTTTCTTT.

V is TRBV4-2 and J is TRBJ2-1; weak D call: TRBD1 (6 bases). V was shortened by 0 bases and J by 0 bases, with 12 bases between the two germline ends. The germline CDR1 and CDR2 sequences are LGHNA and YNFKEQ. The length of the CDR3 is 17 residues. CDR3 region: CASSQDSRGSSYNEQFF. The CDR3 nucleotides read TGTGCCAGCAGCCAAGATTCAAGGGGGAGCTCCTACAATGAGCAGTTCTTC.

The CDR3 loop reads CASSGPSAGNTIYF. The CDR3 nucleotides are TGTGCCAGCAGCGGTCCCTCGGCTGGAAACACCATATATTTT. The chain uses TRBV6-5 and TRBJ1-3, with no clear D. The CDR3 contains 14 residues. The V end lost 6 bases, the J end lost 2 bases, and 11 bases lay between the germline ends. The germline CDR1 and CDR2 sequences are MNHEY and SVGAGI.

The V call is TRBV7-9, the J call TRBJ2-3; maybe TRBD2 (5 bases). V was clipped by 5 bases and J by 2 bases, with 17 bases between them. Germline-derived CDR1 and CDR2 are SEHNR and FQNEAQ (reference sequence). The CDR3 is made up of 16 amino acids. The CDR3 loop is CASSPKAWRSTDTQYF. The CDR3 DNA reads TGTGCCAGCAGCCCAAAAGCGTGGAGGTCCACAGATACGCAGTATTTT.

The rearrangement links TRBV5-1 to TRBJ2-5, with D possibly TRBD2 on 6 matching bases. This CDR3 is 14 amino acids long. Germline loops: CDR1 SGHRS, CDR2 YFSETQ. Trimming took off 9 bases at V and 0 bases at J, with 15 bases between the two ends. CDR3 region: CATSAGGNQETQYF. CDR3 DNA: TGCGCCACCTCAGCGGGCGGGAACCAAGAGACCCAGTACTTC. The whole variable domain, remainder taken from reference TRBV5-1 and TRBJ2-5, is KAGVTQTPRYLIKTRGQQVTLSCSPISGHRSVSWYQQTPGQGLQFLFEYFSETQRNKGNFPGRFSGRQFSNSRSEMNVSTLELGDSALYLCATSAGGNQETQYFGPGTRLLVL.

This clone was detected only once. The chain joins TRBV5-1 to TRBJ1-1; unclear D gene. The CDR3 has 15 amino acids. The germline gives CDR1 SGHRS, CDR2 YFSETQ. Trimming stripped 3 bases from V and 9 bases from J, with 21 bases between. CDR3 protein: CASSSGDFRRSKAFF. CDR3 in DNA: TGCGCCAGCAGCTCTGGCGACTTTCGACGTTCAAAAGCTTTCTTT.

The chain recombines TRBV5-1 with TRBJ2-7; the D is unclear. CDR3 length equals 14 residues. The germline gives CDR1 SGHRS, CDR2 YFSETQ. Trimming shortened V by 4 bases and J by 5 bases, and 16 bases separated the two germline ends. CDR3 nucleotide sequence: TGCGCCAGCAGCCCCAAACCAGGTTCCGACGAGCAGTACTTC. Amino acid sequence: CASSPKPGSDEQYF.

The rearrangement joins TRBV7-2 to TRBJ1-6; D might be TRBD1 (6 bases). From germline, CDR1 is SGHTA and CDR2 FQGNSA. Trimming stripped 1 base from V and 9 bases from J, with 10 bases between. CDR3 size: 14 residues. CDR3 DNA sequence: TGTGCCAGCAGCTTAGAACAGGGTGGTTCACCCCTCCACTTT. This codes for CASSLEQGGSPLHF.

The chain carries TRBV7-2 and TRBJ1-2; D is possibly TRBD1 (5 bases). Germline V gene sequence: CDR1 SGHTA, CDR2 FQGNSA. CDR3 length equals 13 residues. The V and J ends lost 7 bases and 6 bases respectively, with 15 bases between them. The CDR3 DNA reads TGTGCCAGCACCTCGGACACTGGGGATGGCTACACCTTC. Translation gives CASTSDTGDGYTF.

V is TRBV11-3 and J is TRBJ2-7; tentative D call: TRBD2 (6 bases). V dropped 4 bases and J dropped 0 bases, with 16 bases sitting between them. Germline V lookup: CDR1 SGHNT, CDR2 YENEEA. The CDR3 extends over 16 amino acids. The CDR3 DNA reads TGTGCCAGCAGCTACGGGAGTTTTCAGAACTCCTACGAGCAGTACGTC. It is translated as CASSYGSFQNSYEQYV.